The 15 T cell receptor beta chains given below trace back to one sample, sequenced in a study of T cell responses to AZD1222 COVID-19 vaccine (dated by TCRdb to the early 2020s). Taken with the paper, the label for time point translates to: baseline before first vaccination. Receptors were amplified or captured by the immunoSEQ multiplex PCR assay. As stored in TCRdb, this immuneACCESS dataset retains in-frame rearrangements with V and J assigned. A fraction of the clones does not appear; measured against another copy, unresolved V genes explain less than half of the discrepancy, and the remainder lacks a known reason. The sample contains some 130,000 clones, around 85% of them found a single time. The top ten clones comprise 1.6% of the sample. The source was peripheral blood, collected on day 0 of AZD1222 vaccination. The receptor set was obtained from an adult in good health.

The CDR3 here is CASSAPGRGEKLFF. CDR3 bases: TGTGCCAGCAGCGCTCCGGGACGAGGGGAAAAACTGTTTTTT. The rearrangement links TRBV11-3 to TRBJ1-4; weak D call: TRBD1 (5 bases). CDR1 and CDR2 (germline): SGHNT, YENEEA. V lost 5 bases and J 8 bases, leaving 15 bases between the germline ends. The CDR3 sequence is 14 residues long. The variable domain in full, with the rest retrieved from reference TRBV11-3 and TRBJ1-4, is EAGVVQSPRYKIIEKKQPVAFWCNPISGHNTLYWYLQNLGQGPELLIRYENEEAVDDSQLPKDRFSAERLKGVDSTLKIQPAELGDSAVYLCASSAPGRGEKLFFGSGTQLSVL.

V usage is TRBV5-1 and J usage is TRBJ2-6, with a weak D call TRBD1 (5 bases). This CDR3 region has 15 residues. CDR1 and CDR2 from the germline V gene are SGHRS and YFSETQ. V gave up 1 base and J gave up 2 bases, with 7 bases separating them. This CDR3 is CASSLRGAGANVLTF. DNA for the CDR3: TGCGCCAGCAGCTTGAGGGGCGCTGGGGCCAACGTCCTGACTTTC.

The rearrangement uses TRBV5-1 and TRBJ2-5, with TRBD1 matching over 7 bases. After removal of 1 base from V and 4 bases from J, the junction contained 7 bases not matched to a gene. Germline V lookup: CDR1 SGHRS, CDR2 YFSETQ. CDR3 length: 15 amino acids. The CDR3: CASSLRGQSSETQYF. Here the CDR3 DNA reads TGCGCCAGCAGCTTGAGGGGACAGAGCTCAGAGACCCAGTACTTC.

The chain links TRBV6-5 to TRBJ2-7; possibly TRBD1 for D (5 bases). V gave up 0 bases and J gave up 4 bases, with 13 bases separating them. The germline gives CDR1 MNHEY, CDR2 SVGAGI. This CDR3 region has 15 residues. CDR3 amino acids: CASSYSIQVVYEQYF. CDR3 DNA sequence: TGTGCCAGCAGTTACTCGATACAGGTGGTTTACGAGCAGTACTTC.

In regard to this clone: A junction boundary mismatches the germline segment, possibly from a read error. This sequence joins TRBV4-3 and TRBJ2-7; 8 bases fit TRBD2. Germline values: CDR1 LGHNA, CDR2 YSLEER. This CDR3 spans 13 amino acids. DNA of the CDR3: TGCGCCAGCAGCCACCCTTCTAGCGGGCGTCAATCGTTC. Translated: CASSHPSSGRQSF.

The chain links TRBV4-3 to TRBJ2-7; TRBD1 agrees at 10 bases. The CDR3 is 16 amino acids. Germline CDR1 LGHNA, CDR2 YSLEER. J gave up 6 bases and V 1 base, and 9 bases lay outside the gene matches. The CDR3 loop is CASSQGPGGQGSEQYF. CDR3 coding DNA: TGCGCCAGCAGCCAAGGGCCCGGGGGACAGGGGTCCGAGCAGTACTTC.

The V and J genes are TRBV20-1 and TRBJ2-5; D remains ambiguous. The ends were cut back, 3 bases at V and 2 bases at J, with 7 bases in the middle. Germline CDR1 and CDR2: DFQATT and SNEGSKA (reference sequence). CDR3 length: 12 amino acids. CDR3 loop: CSASGKQETQYF. The CDR3 nucleotides are TGCAGTGCTAGTGGCAAACAAGAGACCCAGTACTTC.

The chain carries TRBV5-6 and TRBJ2-5; D not resolved. Germline values: CDR1 SGHDT, CDR2 YYEEEE. The CDR3 spans 13 residues. Trimming took off 4 bases at V and 0 bases at J, with 7 bases between the two ends. CDR3 region: CASSPTNQETQYF. CDR3 nucleotide sequence: TGTGCCAGCAGCCCCACGAACCAAGAGACCCAGTACTTC.

On this clone: Different DNA sequences within this sample yield the same CDR3. J is TRBJ2-7 and V is TRBV29-1; D is possibly TRBD2 (5 bases). CDR1 is SQVTM, CDR2 ANQGSEA, per germline. The CDR3 length is 10 residues. The V and J ends lost 5 bases and 3 bases respectively, with 5 bases between them. The CDR3 region is CSVRDYEQYF. The CDR3 region has the DNA TGCAGCGTTCGGGACTACGAGCAGTACTTC.

The chain has TRBV6-6 and TRBJ2-7; possibly TRBD2 for D (5 bases). This CDR3 contains 13 residues. Germline V gene lookup returns CDR1 MNHNY and CDR2 SVGAGI (reference sequence). With 7 bases removed from V and 2 bases from J, the gap between germline ends came to 12 bases. This chain's CDR3 is CASTWEQTYEQYF. The DNA of the CDR3 is TGTGCCAGCACCTGGGAGCAAACCTACGAGCAGTACTTC.

The chain combines TRBV11-3 with TRBJ1-5, with unresolved D. Germline V gene lookup returns CDR1 SGHNT and CDR2 YENEEA. This CDR3 is 14 amino acids long. Trimming left V 4 bases short and J 2 bases short, with 9 bases between. The CDR3 region has the DNA TGTGCCAGCAGCTCCACGCCAGGCAATCAGCCCCAGCATTTT. This translates into CASSSTPGNQPQHF.

The chain links TRBV18 to TRBJ2-3, with 11 bases aligning to TRBD2. CDR1 and CDR2 (germline): KGHSH, LQKENI. With 6 bases clipped from V and 4 bases from J, the junction kept 6 bases outside the gene matches. This CDR3 has 15 residues. For the CDR3, the DNA is TGTGCCAGCTCCCTCACTAGCGGGAGTCCAGATACGCAGTATTTT. Translated: CASSLTSGSPDTQYF.

The CDR3 region is CATSRDVAGEGGYTF. CDR3 DNA sequence: TGTGCCACCAGCAGAGATGTAGCAGGGGAGGGTGGCTACACCTTC. This rearrangement joins TRBV15 to TRBJ1-2, with D possibly being TRBD1 (6 bases). V was trimmed by 0 bases and J by 7 bases, leaving 15 bases between them. Germline-derived CDR1 and CDR2 are LNHNV and YYDKDF (reference sequence). The CDR3 contains 15 residues. The full variable domain, completed using reference TRBV15 and TRBJ1-2, is DAMVIQNPRYQVTQFGKPVTLSCSQTLNHNVMYWYQQKSSQAPKLLFHYYDKDFNNEADTPDNFQSRRPNTSFCFLDIRSPGLGDTAMYLCATSRDVAGEGGYTFGSGTRLTVV.

The chain is built from TRBV7-2 and TRBJ2-2, with D perhaps TRBD2 (6 bases). CDR1 and CDR2 (germline): SGHTA, FQGNSA. The CDR3 extends over 14 amino acids. The V end lost 4 bases, the J end lost 1 base, and 7 bases lay between the germline ends. CDR3 DNA sequence: TGTGCCAGCAGCTCGGGGGTGAACACCGGGGAGCTGTTTTTT. Amino acids: CASSSGVNTGELFF.

This clone came up a few times. The chain recombines TRBV18 with TRBJ2-1; the D gene is possibly TRBD1 (5 bases). This CDR3 contains 13 residues. Germline V gene lookup returns CDR1 KGHSH and CDR2 LQKENI. Trimming pared 2 bases from V and 7 bases from J, leaving 9 bases between. The CDR3 loop is CASSPGALNEQFF. Here the CDR3 DNA reads TGTGCCAGCTCACCAGGGGCCTTAAATGAGCAGTTCTTC.